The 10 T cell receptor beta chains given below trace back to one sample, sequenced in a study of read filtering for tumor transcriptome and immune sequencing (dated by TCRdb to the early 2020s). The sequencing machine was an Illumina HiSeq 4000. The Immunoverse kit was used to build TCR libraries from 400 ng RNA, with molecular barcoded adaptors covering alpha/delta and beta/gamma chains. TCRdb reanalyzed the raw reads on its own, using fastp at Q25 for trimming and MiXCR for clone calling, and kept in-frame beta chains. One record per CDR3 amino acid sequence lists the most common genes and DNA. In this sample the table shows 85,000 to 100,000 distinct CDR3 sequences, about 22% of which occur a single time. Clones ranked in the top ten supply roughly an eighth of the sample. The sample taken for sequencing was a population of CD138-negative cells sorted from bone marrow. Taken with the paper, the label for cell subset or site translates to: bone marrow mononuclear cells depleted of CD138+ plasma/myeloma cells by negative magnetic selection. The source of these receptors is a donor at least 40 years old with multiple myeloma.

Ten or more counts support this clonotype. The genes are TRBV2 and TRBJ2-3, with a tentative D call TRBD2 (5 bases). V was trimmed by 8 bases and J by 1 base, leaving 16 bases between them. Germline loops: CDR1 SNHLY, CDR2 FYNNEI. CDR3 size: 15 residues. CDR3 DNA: TGTGCCAGCTTTGGTGCGGAGGCGGGCACAGATACGCAGTATTTT. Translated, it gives CASFGAEAGTDTQYF.

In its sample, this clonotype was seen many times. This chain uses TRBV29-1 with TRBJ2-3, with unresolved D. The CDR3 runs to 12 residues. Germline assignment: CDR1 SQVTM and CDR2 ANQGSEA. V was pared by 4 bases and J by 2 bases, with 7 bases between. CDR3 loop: CSVGETTDTQYF. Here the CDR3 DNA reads TGCAGCGTTGGGGAAACCACAGATACGCAGTATTTT.

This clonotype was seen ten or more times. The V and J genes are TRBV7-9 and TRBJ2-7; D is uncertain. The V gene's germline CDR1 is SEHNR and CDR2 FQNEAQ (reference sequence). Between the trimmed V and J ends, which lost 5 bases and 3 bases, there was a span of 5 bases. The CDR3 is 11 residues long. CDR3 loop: CASSAIYEQYF. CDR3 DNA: TGTGCCAGCAGCGCAATCTACGAGCAGTACTTC.

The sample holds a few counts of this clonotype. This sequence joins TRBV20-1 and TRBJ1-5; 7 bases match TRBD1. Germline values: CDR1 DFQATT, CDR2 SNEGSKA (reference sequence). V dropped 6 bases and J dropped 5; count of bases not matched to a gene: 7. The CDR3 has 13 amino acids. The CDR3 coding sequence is TGCAGTGCCAAGACAGGGCGCGATCAGCCCCAGCATTTT. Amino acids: CSAKTGRDQPQHF.

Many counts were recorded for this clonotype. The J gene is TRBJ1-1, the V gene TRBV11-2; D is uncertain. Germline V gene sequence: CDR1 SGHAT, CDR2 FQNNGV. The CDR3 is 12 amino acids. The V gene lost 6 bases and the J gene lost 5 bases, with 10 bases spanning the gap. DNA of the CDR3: TGTGCCAGCAGGGGCGGCAGAACTGAAGCTTTCTTT. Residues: CASRGGRTEAFF.

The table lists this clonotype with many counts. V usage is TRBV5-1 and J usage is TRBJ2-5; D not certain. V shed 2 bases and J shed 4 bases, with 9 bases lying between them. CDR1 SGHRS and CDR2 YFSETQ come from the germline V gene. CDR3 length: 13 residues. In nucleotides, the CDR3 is TGCGCCAGCAGCTTTGACCAATTAGAGACCCAGTACTTC. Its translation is CASSFDQLETQYF. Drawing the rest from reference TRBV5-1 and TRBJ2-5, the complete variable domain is KAGVTQTPRYLIKTRGQQVTLSCSPISGHRSVSWYQQTPGQGLQFLFEYFSETQRNKGNFPGRFSGRQFSNSRSEMNVSTLELGDSALYLCASSFDQLETQYFGPGTRLLVL.

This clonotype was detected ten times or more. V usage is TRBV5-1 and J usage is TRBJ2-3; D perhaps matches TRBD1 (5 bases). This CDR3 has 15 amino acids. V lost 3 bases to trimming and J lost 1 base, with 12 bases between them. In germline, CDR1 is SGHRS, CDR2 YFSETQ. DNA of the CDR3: TGCGCCAGCAGCTCGTCAGGGTTCGGCACAGATACGCAGTATTTT. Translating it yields CASSSSGFGTDTQYF. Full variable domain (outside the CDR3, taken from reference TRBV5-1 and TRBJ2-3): KAGVTQTPRYLIKTRGQQVTLSCSPISGHRSVSWYQQTPGQGLQFLFEYFSETQRNKGNFPGRFSGRQFSNSRSEMNVSTLELGDSALYLCASSSSGFGTDTQYFGPGTRLTVL.

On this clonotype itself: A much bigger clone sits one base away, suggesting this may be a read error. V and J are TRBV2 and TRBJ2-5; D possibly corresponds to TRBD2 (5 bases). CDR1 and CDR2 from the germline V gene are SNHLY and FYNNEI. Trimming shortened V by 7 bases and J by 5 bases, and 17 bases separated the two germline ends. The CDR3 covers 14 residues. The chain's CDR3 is CASNRRGPMETQYF. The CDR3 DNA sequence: TGTGCCAGCAACCGACGCGGGCCCATGGAGACCCAGTACTTC.

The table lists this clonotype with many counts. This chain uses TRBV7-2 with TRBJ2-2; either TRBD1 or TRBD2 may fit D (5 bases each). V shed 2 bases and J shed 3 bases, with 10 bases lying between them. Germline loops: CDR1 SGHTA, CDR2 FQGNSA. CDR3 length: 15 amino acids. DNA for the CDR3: TGTGCCAGCAGCTTAAGGATGGGGGACACCGGGGAGCTGTTTTTT. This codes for CASSLRMGDTGELFF.

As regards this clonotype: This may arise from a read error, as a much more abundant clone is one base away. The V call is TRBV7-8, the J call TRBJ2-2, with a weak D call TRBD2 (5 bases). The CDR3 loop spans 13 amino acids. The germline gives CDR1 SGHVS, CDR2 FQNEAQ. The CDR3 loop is CASSLHNTGEPFF. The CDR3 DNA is TGTGCCAGCAGCCTACATAACACCGGGGAGCCGTTTTTT.